Presented here are 14 T cell receptor beta chains from one specimen sequenced in a study of blood T cell repertoires in COVID-19. Generated by immunoSEQ multiplex PCR, the TCRdb table keeps only in-frame clones and is missing some. Here the sample spans fewer than 250,000 clones, around 81% being singletons. The specimen was peripheral blood. These receptors were obtained from a man in his sixties with COVID-19, enrolled during active disease.

The V gene is TRBV15, the J gene TRBJ1-2, with D hard to call. This CDR3 has 15 residues. Germline V CDR1 and CDR2: LNHNV, YYDKDF (reference sequence). V lost 0 bases and J lost 7, with 15 bases in between. In nucleotides, the CDR3 is TGTGCCACCAGCAGAGATCCCGGAGGGATAGGTGGCTACACCTTC. Translated, it gives CATSRDPGGIGGYTF.

The rearrangement uses TRBV6-5 and TRBJ1-6, with D perhaps matching TRBD1 (6 bases). CDR3 length equals 15 residues. V was cut by 3 bases and J by 7 bases, with 13 bases left in between. CDR1 is MNHEY, CDR2 SVGAGI, per germline. CDR3 sequence reads: CASSYAGGRNSPLHF. As DNA, the CDR3 is TGTGCCAGCAGTTATGCTGGGGGCCGCAATTCACCCCTCCACTTT.

V usage is TRBV6-2 or TRBV6-3 and J usage is TRBJ1-1; D possibly corresponds to TRBD1 (5 bases). V was shortened by 2 bases and J by 11 bases, with 12 bases between the two germline ends. CDR3 length: 12 residues. CDR1 and CDR2 from the germline V gene are MNHEY and SVGEGT. CDR3: CASSYDLRGAFF. DNA of the CDR3: TGTGCCAGCAGTTACGATCTTCGGGGGGCTTTCTTT.

The V call is TRBV6-2 or TRBV6-3, the J call TRBJ1-6; 11 bases fit TRBD1. Per the germline V gene, CDR1 is MNHEY and CDR2 is SVGEGT. This CDR3 is 16 amino acids long. The V and J ends lost 4 bases and 10 bases, in that order; junction bases with no gene match: 9. The CDR3 DNA reads TGTGCCAGCAGTTTCCGGACAGGGGGCTCGAGGTCACCCCTCCACTTT. It is translated as CASSFRTGGSRSPLHF.

The chain is built from TRBV2 and TRBJ2-5, with 13 positions matching TRBD2. The CDR3 runs to 15 residues. J gave up 5 bases and V 8 bases, and 8 bases lay outside the gene matches. Looked up from germline, CDR1 is SNHLY and CDR2 is FYNNEI. This CDR3 reads CASGLAGEGVETQYF. The CDR3 DNA follows: TGTGCCAGCGGACTAGCGGGAGAAGGGGTCGAGACCCAGTACTTC.

V and J are TRBV19 and TRBJ2-7, with 9 positions matching TRBD1. Unmatched junction bases numbered 13, after V lost 7 bases and J lost 9 bases. Germline lookup yields CDR1 LNHDA and CDR2 SQIVND (reference sequence). The CDR3 extends over 14 amino acids. The CDR3 region is CASTPTGGIVGQYF. DNA for the CDR3: TGTGCCAGTACTCCGACAGGGGGTATAGTCGGGCAGTACTTC.

This rearrangement joins TRBV4-1 to TRBJ1-1; D may be TRBD1 (6 bases). This CDR3 is 15 amino acids long. Germline V gene sequence: CDR1 MGHRA, CDR2 YSYEKL. Trimming stripped 0 bases from V and 1 base from J, with 9 bases between. CDR3 amino acids: CASSQEGHANTEAFF. The CDR3, as DNA: TGCGCCAGCAGCCAAGAGGGACACGCGAACACTGAAGCTTTCTTT.

The V and J genes are TRBV2 and TRBJ1-3; no reliable D call. CDR1 SNHLY and CDR2 FYNNEI come from the germline V gene. The CDR3 is 14 amino acids. Trimming removed 4 bases at V and 4 bases at J, with 11 bases between. DNA of the CDR3: TGTGCCAGCAGTGGCCCGGCGAGGGGAAACACCATATATTTT. Translation: CASSGPARGNTIYF.

The gene calls are TRBV2 and TRBJ2-4, with unresolved D. The CDR3 consists of 14 residues. Germline V CDR1 and CDR2: SNHLY, FYNNEI. Trimming cost V 6 bases and J 4 bases, with 13 bases left between them. As DNA, the CDR3 is TGTGCCAGCAGCGAGCAAGATACTAAAAACATTCAGTACTTC. Translated: CASSEQDTKNIQYF.

This clone was recorded a few times. The genes are TRBV19 and TRBJ1-1; D may be TRBD1 (5 bases). The V end lost 3 bases, the J end lost 1 base, and 12 bases lay between the germline ends. Germline lookup yields CDR1 LNHDA and CDR2 SQIVND (reference sequence). The CDR3 loop spans 15 amino acids. The CDR3 DNA reads as TGTGCCAGTAGTATCCAGGGTATACGGAACACTGAAGCTTTCTTT. The encoded protein is CASSIQGIRNTEAFF.

The rearrangement joins TRBV20-1 to TRBJ1-1; the D gene is possibly TRBD1 (5 bases). This CDR3 has 12 residues. The V end lost 3 bases, the J end lost 1 base, and 6 bases lay between the germline ends. Germline assignment: CDR1 DFQATT and CDR2 SNEGSKA (reference sequence). In DNA form, the CDR3 reads TGCAGTGCTAGTAGGGGGAACACTGAAGCTTTCTTT. Translation: CSASRGNTEAFF.

This sequence joins TRBV6-5 and TRBJ1-4; D perhaps matches TRBD1 (6 bases). CDR3 length: 13 amino acids. Germline values: CDR1 MNHEY, CDR2 SVGAGI. V lost 10 bases and J 8 bases, leaving 17 bases between the germline ends. The CDR3 reads CATRSGGGEKLFF. DNA for the CDR3: TGTGCCACCCGGTCGGGGGGCGGAGAAAAACTGTTTTTT.

The chain employs TRBV9 and TRBJ2-3; D call uncertain. Germline CDR1 is SGDLS and CDR2 is YYNGEE. Trimming took off 0 bases at V and 2 bases at J, with 7 bases between the two ends. This CDR3 comprises 14 residues. As DNA, the CDR3 is TGTGCCAGCAGCGTAGACCAGTTCACAGATACGCAGTATTTT. It is translated as CASSVDQFTDTQYF.

This rearrangement joins TRBV5-1 to TRBJ2-1; the D is unclear. With 1 base removed from V and 1 base from J, the gap between germline ends came to 6 bases. CDR3 length: 14 amino acids. The germline V gene encodes CDR1 SGHRS and CDR2 YFSETQ. The CDR3 spells CASSLFASYNEQFF. CDR3 DNA: TGCGCCAGCAGCTTGTTCGCGTCCTACAATGAGCAGTTCTTC.